The T cell receptor beta chain under discussion was sequenced for a study of T cell responses to AZD1222 COVID-19 vaccine (dated by TCRdb to the early 2020s). Regarding the complete study: AZD1222 recipients given second doses at about 4 weeks or at about 12 weeks were pooled, since spike-specific TCR depth and breadth were not found to differ between the two schedules. A total of under 250 trial participants underwent TCR sequencing, of whom 200 to 220 had received two doses of AZD1222 and about 25 had received two doses of the MenACWY control vaccine. Enrollment into the trials was organized by age into subgroups of 18-55, 56-69 and 70-plus years, and those subgroups contained approximately 160, 26 and 62 TCR-sequenced participants, respectively. Points the paper makes about the study in general: In the small 56-69-year group, the increase in depth fell short of significance, most likely because of low power. Conclusions about previously exposed vaccinees are limited, since just a handful of AZD1222 recipients were seropositive for SARS-CoV-2 at baseline. After two AZD1222 doses, both the breadth and the depth of spike-specific TCRs were significantly higher than at day 0 and than in MenACWY recipients. Most participants were white British and females outnumbered males, and the authors suggested that clonal diversity may have been underestimated. Nearly half of unique spike-specific TCRs reportedly recognized epitopes outside regions mutated in the B.1.351 and B.1.1.7 variants. Because no samples from the day 14 peak response were available, repertoires could be characterized only after the peak T cell response. The whole spike protein was spanned by vaccine-associated CD4 TCRs, and dominant responses were seen in regions 160-218 and 743-854.

The CDR3 regions of human TCRbeta chains were analyzed by immunosequencing. Concerning the study's data processing: TCRs in the repertoires were matched against a reference library of SARS-CoV-2-specific TCRs that had been generated with the MIRA antigen-specificity platform. Breadth was defined as the fraction of unique TCRs that were SARS-CoV-2-associated, and depth was defined as the fraction of total T cells that were SARS-CoV-2-associated. Using the MIRA data, each spike-specific TCR was assigned both to the spike region to which the TCR was reactive and to a CD4 or CD8 class. Log10-transformed breadth and depth values were compared by one-way ANOVA with Sidak's multiple comparisons tests. Held by TCRdb, this immuneACCESS table contains in-frame sequences only and omits some clones. Under half of the omission traces to an unresolved V gene where checked; the cause of the rest is unknown. The V and J calls and the clone size are those of that table, but D and trimming were determined from the DNA. The sample yields about 140,000 clones; roughly 90% were counted once. The ten largest clonotypes hold approximately 5.7% of the sample.

According to the study, the label for this sample's time point signals: baseline before first vaccination. The vaccinee samples were drawn from two UK trials, COV001 and COV002, one of which was a single-blind randomized controlled phase 2/3 trial testing AZD1222 (ChAdOx1 nCoV-19) in healthy adults. For TCRbeta chain sequencing, PBMC samples from trial participants were taken at day 0 and at day 28 after the second dose. The CDR3 numbers 16 residues from cysteine through phenylalanine. The sequence is cut down to CDR3 DNA, 48 bases in frame from base 1. For this chain, trimming is 7 bases at the V end and 3 bases at the J end, and the number of junction bases without a gene match is 10. CDR1 and CDR2 are read off the germline V gene (reference sequence) as SEHNR and FQNEAQ. With respect to this clone: It has no known antigen specificity. Within one base of it there is no much larger clone, and no base qualities were kept.

The chain couples TRBV7-9 to TRBJ2-3; TRBD2 fits 10 bases in the junction. Sequenced here: peripheral blood, sampled on day 0 of AZD1222 vaccination. The sequence was obtained from an adult in good health. Here is the DNA: TGTGCCAGCAACCTAAATTTAGCGGGAGGAACAGATACGCAGTATTTT. It encodes CASNLNLAGGTDTQYF.